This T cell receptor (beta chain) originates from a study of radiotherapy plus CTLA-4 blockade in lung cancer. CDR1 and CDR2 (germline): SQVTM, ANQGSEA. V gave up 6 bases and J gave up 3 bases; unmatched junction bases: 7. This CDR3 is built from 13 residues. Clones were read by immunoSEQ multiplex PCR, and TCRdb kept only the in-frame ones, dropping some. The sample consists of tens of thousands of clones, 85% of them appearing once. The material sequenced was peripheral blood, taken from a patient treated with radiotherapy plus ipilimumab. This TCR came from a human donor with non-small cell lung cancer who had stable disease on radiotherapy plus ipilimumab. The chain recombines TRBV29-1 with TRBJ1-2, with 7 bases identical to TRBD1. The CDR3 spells CSVGRDSYYGYTF. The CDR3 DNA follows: TGCAGCGTCGGAAGGGACAGCTACTATGGCTACACCTTC.